This T cell receptor beta chain appears in the sequencing data of a study of STAT5B mutations in CD4+ large granular lymphocyte leukemia. Looking at the study overall: Among healthy donors, a particular HLA allele went with more CDR3 'QG' motifs. Study conclusions and caveats: No patients shared main leukemic clonotypes, though less than 30% appeared at low frequency elsewhere. CD4-sorted patient repertoires seemed more clonal than healthy CD4+ repertoires.

The germline CDR1 and CDR2 sequences are MNHNS and SASEGT. The CDR3 spans 16 residues. Comment on this clone: The antigen is not known.

Some clones are missing from TCRdb's copy, which holds only in-frame ones; the method was immunoSEQ multiplex PCR. The sample yields fewer than 30,000 clones, 60% to 85% seen once. The specimen sequenced was CD4+ T cells from blood buffy coats. The rearrangement joins TRBV6-1 to TRBJ2-5; D remains ambiguous. The closer fit of TRBJ2-7 to the DNA end suggests the J call may be wrong. This sequence originates from a human donor in good health. CDR3 region: CASSELSLNPIYEQYF. CDR3 nucleotide sequence: TGTGCCAGCAGTGAATTAAGCCTGAACCCGATCTACGAGCAGTACTTC.